Listed below are T cell receptor beta chains from one sample, sequenced in a study of glioma-infiltrating T cells. Each CDR3 protein is one row after TCRdb ran MiXCR on the multiplex PCR reads. This sample has approximately 90,000 distinct CDR3 sequences, with 20% to 25% found just once. The material sequenced was glioma tissue, nonneoplastic brain tissue, or PBMCs (not recorded which). The receptors were sampled from a human donor with low-grade glioma or glioblastoma, undergoing nonglioma brain surgery, or in good health (not recorded which). CDR3s include the opening cysteine and the closing phenylalanine or tryptophan. Each record gives: V gene, CDR3 protein.

TRBV7-9 | CASSPRVAGDPSTDTQYF
TRBV19 | CASSPGTSGAGELFF
TRBV6-6 | CASSYSTEWTASPLHF
TRBV12-3/TRBV12-4 | CASSFQGFLDQPQHF
TRBV9 | CASSVSADTQYF
TRBV2 | CASSEAVGRKLFF
TRBV24-1 | CATSDPDRAYGYTF
TRBV20-1 | CSARDLLAGVSYEQYF
TRBV10-3 | CAISESGDEQFF
TRBV7-9 | CASSTVKGLGANVLTF
TRBV6-1 | CASTTYINSGYTF
TRBV5-1 | CASSFSGGGQPQHF
TRBV2 | CASMHTANQPQHF
TRBV20-1 | CSARGYHPGTEAFF
TRBV5-1 | CASSSRFDYEQYF
TRBV6-1 | CASTPAGGAGEKLFF
TRBV24-1 | CATSDSGTSGRETQYF
TRBV6-6 | CASSYSPPGGVYDTEAFF
TRBV6-1 | CASSYGVLTEAFF
TRBV18 | CASSPRLAGVNEQFF
TRBV15 | CATSRLNSGSTNTQYF
TRBV19 | CASSRSGSPYNEQFF
TRBV7-9 | CASSAHINEQFF
TRBV4-2 | CASSQDFAPGASGNTIYF
TRBV10-3 | CAISVGISTDTQYF
TRBV27 | CASKRQVDGLKQFF
TRBV29-1 | CSVEAARAQTQYF
TRBV10-2 | CASSRKSAIYGYTF
TRBV12-3/TRBV12-4 | CASTKERSFGANVLTF
TRBV2 | CASKSGGRYTEAFF
TRBV6-2/TRBV6-3 | CASSSGGGQGPNQPQHF
TRBV7-2 | CASSSNLGGTEAFF